This TCR beta chain was observed in a study of OX40 agonist ivuxolimab in advanced cancers. Clones were sequenced by immunoSEQ multiplex PCR, and TCRdb holds only the in-frame ones, with some missing. The sample holds about 54,000 clones; approximately 91% are singletons and the top ten take 10% to 15%. As regards this clone: This same CDR3 is encoded by further DNA sequences in the sample.

This CDR3 region has 14 residues. The V end lost 4 bases, the J end lost 5 bases, and 15 bases lay between the germline ends. Germline-derived CDR1 and CDR2 are SGHRS and YFSETQ. The chain employs TRBV5-1 and TRBJ1-1; TRBD1 might be the D (6 bases). The clonotype originates from an adult with an advanced solid tumor such as melanoma, head and neck, liver or kidney cancer. The source was CD4+ or CD8+ T cells sorted from blood, collected in a trial of the OX40 agonist ivuxolimab. DNA for the CDR3: TGCGCCAGCAGCCCAGGGACATCTGGAACTGAAGCTTTCTTT. The encoded protein is CASSPGTSGTEAFF.